This paragraph covers one T cell receptor beta chain sequence. Its antigen is undetermined. This sample is drawn from a study of T cells in localized non-small cell lung cancer. Study-wide findings and caveats: Appearance in adjacent lung was seen for a median around 58 of the top 100 tumor clones. Patients showing higher blood T cell density tended to see longer overall survival. Of the tissues analyzed, uninvolved adjacent lung showed maximal T cell clonality, greater than tumor. Sequencing was restricted to one tumor region; therefore, heterogeneity remains possible.

The table came from immunoSEQ multiplex PCR; TCRdb's copy has only in-frame clones and leaves some out. The sample carries 20,000 to 25,000 clones, approximately 90% recorded once. Germline CDR1 reads ENHRY; CDR2 reads SYGVKD. This CDR3 spans 16 amino acids. Trimming removed 0 bases from V and 6 bases from J; junction bases left unmatched: 3. This chain connects TRBV10-3 to TRBJ2-5, with 14 bases matching TRBD2. The sample consisted of PBMCs, taken before any cancer treatment. The sequence came from a man aged 35 to 69 with stage II lung adenocarcinoma. The CDR3 DNA reads as TGTGCCATCAGTGAGTCGACTAGCGGGGGGGCCAAGACCCAGTACTTC. Amino acid sequence: CAISESTSGGAKTQYF.